The T cell receptor beta chain under discussion was sequenced for a study of cytomegalovirus exposure and HLA in healthy donors. The CDR3 loop spans 13 amino acids. Germline V gene sequence: CDR1 SGDLS, CDR2 YYNGEE. The V end was cut by 0 bases, the J end by 4 bases, with 7 bases between. Comments on this clone: The antigen is not known.

Use of 60 Vbeta and 13 Jbeta primers characterized the PCR. The protocol was immunoSEQ multiplex PCR, while the TCRdb copy is restricted to in-frame clones and leaves out a portion. Among 70,000 to 85,000 clones listed, around 60% were seen once. Notes on the study in general: A later analysis showed TCR association rates differing by HLA locus, peaking at DRB1 and lowest at HLA-C.

This clonotype was obtained from a male donor in good health and CMV-seropositive. Sequencing was done on a sample of PBMCs. The chain couples TRBV9 to TRBJ2-5; D remains unclear. This chain's CDR3 is CASSVGSGETQYF. The CDR3 DNA is TGTGCCAGCAGCGTAGGGTCCGGAGAGACCCAGTACTTC.